Included here is one T cell receptor beta chain sequence, with context. The data belong to a study of early T cells in non-severe SARS-CoV-2 infection. MiXCR was run by TCRdb on the 5' RACE reads, yielding one entry per CDR3 protein. The sample lists tens of thousands of distinct CDR3 sequences; roughly an eighth were seen once. The CDR3 length is 15 residues. V lost 1 base to trimming and J lost 5 bases; unmatched junction nucleotides: 4. Germline assignment: CDR1 KGHDR and CDR2 SFDVKD. The chain carries TRBV24-1 and TRBJ2-1; 7 nucleotides align to TRBD2. The source of this sequence is an adult who was a healthcare worker with PCR-confirmed SARS-CoV-2 infection or an uninfected control (not recorded which). The sequenced sample consisted of whole blood. CDR3 sequence reads: CATSDFGGSNNEQFF. CDR3 nucleotides: TGTGCCACCAGTGATTTTGGCGGGAGTAACAATGAGCAGTTCTTC.